Below, 17 T cell receptor beta chains from the same sample are listed, as sequenced in a study of cytomegalovirus exposure and HLA in healthy donors. Researchers ran the PCR with 60 Vbeta and 13 Jbeta primers. Clones were read by immunoSEQ multiplex PCR, and TCRdb kept only the in-frame ones, dropping some. Of over 100,000 clones detected, approximately 81% appear once; the ten largest clones hold approximately 3.1%. Input material: PBMCs. These receptors came from a woman aged 18 to 35 in good health and CMV-seropositive.

This chain uses TRBV10-1 with TRBJ2-7; the D is unclear. This CDR3 region has 15 residues. Looked up from germline, CDR1 is WNHNN and CDR2 is SYGVQD (reference sequence). Trimming cost V 0 bases and J 2 bases, with 11 bases left between them. For the CDR3, the DNA is TGCGCCAGCAGTGAGTCGGTACAGTCGACCTACGAGCAGTACTTC. Its translation: CASSESVQSTYEQYF.

This clone appeared once. V gene TRBV6-1 combines with J gene TRBJ2-2; D possibly corresponds to TRBD1 (5 bases). The CDR3 consists of 11 residues. V was clipped by 6 bases and J by 6 bases, with 5 bases between them. Germline lookup yields CDR1 MNHNS and CDR2 SASEGT. The CDR3 nucleotides are TGTGCCAGCAGGGGGCCCGGGGAGCTGTTTTTT. This gives the protein CASRGPGELFF.

This chain uses TRBV18 with TRBJ2-7; 10 bases agree with TRBD2. J was trimmed by 3 bases and V by 3 bases; bases with no gene match: 2. Per the germline V gene, CDR1 is KGHSH and CDR2 is LQKENI. The CDR3 has 14 amino acids. This chain's CDR3 is CASSPGLASYEQYF. DNA of the CDR3: TGTGCCAGCTCACCGGGACTAGCGAGCTACGAGCAGTACTTC.

This clone was seen a handful of times. The chain couples TRBV5-6 to TRBJ2-5; 7 bases line up with TRBD1. The J segment lost 1 base and the V segment lost 5 bases, leaving 8 bases of the junction unmatched. The CDR3 has 15 amino acids. Germline assignment: CDR1 SGHDT and CDR2 YYEEEE. In DNA form, the CDR3 reads TGTGCCAGCAGGGCCACCTGGGACAGCCAAGAGACCCAGTACTTC. Its translation: CASRATWDSQETQYF.

The chain combines TRBV6-1 with TRBJ2-5; the D gene is possibly TRBD2 (5 bases). V was clipped by 2 bases and J by 4 bases, with 5 bases between them. Germline V CDR1 and CDR2: MNHNS, SASEGT. The CDR3 runs to 12 residues. The CDR3 nucleotides are TGTGCCAGCAGTGAACGGGGAGAGACCCAGTACTTC. Translated, it gives CASSERGETQYF.

This clone was seen only a few times. This chain uses TRBV30 with TRBJ2-7, with TRBD1 identical over 11 bases. The J segment lost 4 bases and the V segment lost 5 bases, leaving 4 bases of the junction unmatched. This CDR3 is 13 amino acids long. Germline V gene data show CDR1 as GTSNPN and CDR2 as SVGIG (reference sequence). The CDR3 nucleotides are TGTGCCTGGGGGACAGGGGGAAGGTACGAGCAGTACTTC. It specifies CAWGTGGRYEQYF.

The rearrangement joins TRBV5-6 to TRBJ1-1; 7 nucleotides match TRBD1. CDR1 SGHDT and CDR2 YYEEEE come from the germline V gene. The CDR3 is 13 amino acids. J gave up 1 base and V 3 bases, and 0 bases lay outside the gene matches. The DNA of the CDR3 is TGTGCCAGCAGCTGGGACAGGAACACTGAAGCTTTCTTT. As protein: CASSWDRNTEAFF.

This chain uses TRBV6-1 with TRBJ2-7; D not certain. The CDR3 is 13 residues long. CDR1 and CDR2 (germline): MNHNS, SASEGT. V lost 5 bases, J lost 4 bases, and 12 bases lay in between. The DNA for the CDR3 is TGTGCCAGCAGTCCCCGTGGAGTTTACGAGCAGTACTTC. Amino acids: CASSPRGVYEQYF.

A note on this clone: One junction end does not reproduce the germline sequence, and a read error may be involved. The chain recombines TRBV19 with TRBJ1-2; weak D call: TRBD1 (6 bases). CDR1 and CDR2 from the germline V gene are LNHDA and SQIVND (reference sequence). CDR3 length: 14 residues. The CDR3 loop reads CASKGTGQNYGYTF. CDR3 DNA sequence: TGTGCTAGTAAGGGTACGGGACAAAACTATGGCTACACCTTC.

The CDR3 spells CASRQLANYGYTF. The CDR3, as DNA: TGTGCCAGCCGACAGTTAGCTAACTATGGCTACACCTTC. The J gene is TRBJ1-2, the V gene TRBV2; tentative D call: TRBD1 (5 bases). CDR1 is SNHLY, CDR2 FYNNEI, per germline. This CDR3 comprises 13 residues. V shed 8 bases and J shed 0 bases, with 10 bases lying between them.

The chain uses TRBV2 and TRBJ2-7; 10 nucleotides line up with TRBD2. Germline values: CDR1 SNHLY, CDR2 FYNNEI. Trimming removed 8 bases from V and 0 bases from J; junction bases left unmatched: 4. The length of the CDR3 is 14 residues. CDR3 residues: CASQASGSSYEQYF. CDR3 bases: TGTGCCAGCCAGGCTAGCGGGAGCTCCTACGAGCAGTACTTC.

The chain joins TRBV11-2 to TRBJ2-7, with 9 bases that match TRBD2. With V trimmed by 2 bases and J by 2 bases, 4 bases remained unmatched. This CDR3 has 15 amino acids. The germline V gene has CDR1 SGHAT and CDR2 FQNNGV. CDR3 sequence (DNA): TGTGCCAGCAGCTTACTTAGCGGGAGAGCCTACGAGCAGTACTTC. The encoded protein is CASSLLSGRAYEQYF.

The V call is TRBV12-5, the J call TRBJ1-5, with 9 positions matching TRBD1. The CDR3 runs to 15 residues. V was clipped by 4 bases and J by 6 bases; unmatched bases: 7. The germline gives CDR1 LGHNT, CDR2 FRNRAP. The chain's CDR3 is CASGWGQGHSQPQHF. The CDR3, as DNA: TGTGCTAGTGGTTGGGGACAGGGACATAGTCAGCCCCAGCATTTT.

V usage is TRBV2 and J usage is TRBJ2-6, with D perhaps matching TRBD2 (5 bases). The CDR3 is 20 residues long. Germline V gene lookup returns CDR1 SNHLY and CDR2 FYNNEI. V lost 3 bases and J 0 bases, leaving 21 bases between the germline ends. CDR3 bases: TGTGCCAGCAGTGATCGGATGTGGCAGACTACCTTCTCTGGGGCCAACGTCCTGACTTTC. Residues: CASSDRMWQTTFSGANVLTF.

The rearrangement uses TRBV11-2 and TRBJ2-7; 7 positions match TRBD2. Trimming at V came to 3 bases and at J to 3 bases, leaving 8 bases not matched to a gene. This CDR3 contains 15 residues. Germline-derived CDR1 and CDR2 are SGHAT and FQNNGV. Here the CDR3 reads CASSFHRDYSYEQYF. DNA for the CDR3: TGTGCCAGCAGCTTCCACCGGGACTACAGCTACGAGCAGTACTTC.

This chain joins TRBV6-4 and TRBJ2-1, with TRBD2 matching 10 bases. CDR1 MRHNA and CDR2 SNTAGT come from the germline V gene. The CDR3 contains 17 residues. V gave up 2 bases and J gave up 8 bases; unmatched junction bases: 12. The CDR3: CASSDAAGGTSDDEQFF. CDR3 nucleotides: TGTGCCAGCAGTGACGCGGCCGGGGGGACTAGCGACGATGAGCAGTTCTTC.

The chain carries TRBV4-1 and TRBJ1-5; D gene ambiguous. Per the germline V gene, CDR1 is MGHRA and CDR2 is YSYEKL. The length of the CDR3 is 16 residues. With 2 bases removed from V and 2 bases from J, the gap between germline ends came to 13 bases. The CDR3 nucleotides are TGCGCCAGCAGCCAATCCCGGGATCTGGGCAATCAGCCCCAGCATTTT. This encodes CASSQSRDLGNQPQHF.